Each of the 25 T cell receptor beta chains below was sequenced from the same sample in a study of identifying expanded T cells in peripheral blood. Profiling relied on immunoSEQ multiplex PCR, and the TCRdb table lists in-frame clones only, not all of them. The data show roughly 100,000 clones, roughly 87% seen once. The sequenced sample was blood. These receptors were taken from a person aged 18-69 years in good health.

The chain uses TRBV9 and TRBJ1-1; no clear D. V lost 8 bases and J 1 base, leaving 9 bases between the germline ends. The CDR3 is 12 amino acids. Germline CDR1 reads SGDLS; CDR2 reads YYNGEE. The CDR3 reads CARDGQNTEAFF. CDR3 sequence (DNA): TGTGCCAGAGACGGCCAGAACACTGAAGCTTTCTTT.

The chain has TRBV28 and TRBJ2-7; perhaps TRBD1 as D (7 bases). V was clipped by 3 bases and J by 4 bases, with 13 bases between them. Germline-derived CDR1 and CDR2 are MDHEN and SYDVKM. The CDR3 sequence is 14 residues long. DNA for the CDR3: TGTGCCAGCAGTTTGCGTCAGGGGGGTTACGAGCAGTACTTC. Its protein product is CASSLRQGGYEQYF. The full variable domain, completed using reference TRBV28 and TRBJ2-7, is DVKVTQSSRYLVKRTGEKVFLECVQDMDHENMFWYRQDPGLGLRLIYFSYDVKMKEKGDIPEGYSVSREKKERFSLILESASTNQTSMYLCASSLRQGGYEQYFGPGTRLTVT.

The chain couples TRBV7-2 to TRBJ2-4; either TRBD1 or TRBD2 may fit D (5 bases each). Germline loops: CDR1 SGHTA, CDR2 FQGNSA. Deletions cut 4 bases from V and 0 bases from J, with 10 bases between. The CDR3 sequence is 15 residues long. CDR3 coding DNA: TGTGCCAGCAGCTCGGGGCCCGTAGCCAAAAACATTCAGTACTTC. Encoded protein: CASSSGPVAKNIQYF.

The chain uses TRBV7-2 and TRBJ1-6; 9 bases agree with TRBD1. CDR1 SGHTA and CDR2 FQGNSA come from the germline V gene. The CDR3 is 15 amino acids. V shed 1 base, J shed 9 bases, and the junction held 4 bases outside the gene matches. This chain's CDR3 is CASSLGQGGGSPLHF. The CDR3 bases are TGTGCCAGCAGCTTAGGACAGGGGGGGGGTTCACCCCTCCACTTT.

V is TRBV18 and J is TRBJ1-1, with D possibly being TRBD1 (5 bases). V lost 3 bases and J 6 bases, leaving 14 bases between the germline ends. Germline-derived CDR1 and CDR2 are KGHSH and LQKENI. CDR3 length equals 14 residues. The CDR3 sequence: CASSPRGADSEAFF. The CDR3 DNA sequence: TGTGCCAGCTCACCTAGGGGCGCGGACTCTGAAGCTTTCTTT.

The chain is built from TRBV10-3 and TRBJ2-7, with a weak D call TRBD2 (6 bases). The CDR3 runs to 15 residues. Germline CDR1 is ENHRY and CDR2 is SYGVKD. V dropped 0 bases and J dropped 4 bases, with 13 bases sitting between them. CDR3 in amino acids: CAISESGRLAYEQYF. In DNA form, the CDR3 reads TGTGCCATCAGTGAGTCTGGGAGGCTAGCTTACGAGCAGTACTTC.

The rearrangement joins TRBV11-2 to TRBJ2-6, with D unresolved. CDR1 and CDR2 (germline): SGHAT, FQNNGV. Trimming cost V 5 bases and J 5 bases, with 10 bases left between them. The CDR3 spans 14 residues. CDR3 nucleotides: TGTGCCAGCAGCACAGTAACATGGGCCAACGTCCTGACTTTC. Translated: CASSTVTWANVLTF.

This chain connects TRBV7-2 to TRBJ2-3; TRBD2 agrees at 11 bases. Germline V gene sequence: CDR1 SGHTA, CDR2 FQGNSA. The CDR3 totals 18 residues. Trimming removed 2 bases from V and 0 bases from J; junction bases left unmatched: 7. As DNA, the CDR3 is TGTGCCAGCAGCTTAAGGGGTCGACTAGCGGGGAGCACAGATACGCAGTATTTT. This encodes CASSLRGRLAGSTDTQYF. Based on the CDR3 plus reference TRBV7-2 and TRBJ2-3, the full variable domain is GAGVSQSPSNKVTEKGKDVELRCDPISGHTALYWYRQSLGQGLEFLIYFQGNSAPDKSGLPSDRFSAERTGGSVSTLTIQRTQQEDSAVYLCASSLRGRLAGSTDTQYFGPGTRLTVL.

The gene calls are TRBV6-5 and TRBJ1-2; perhaps TRBD1 as D (6 bases). Per the germline V gene, CDR1 is MNHEY and CDR2 is SVGAGI. The ends were cut back, 2 bases at V and 6 bases at J, with 13 bases in the middle. The CDR3 sequence is 14 residues long. CDR3 loop: CASSYHDRNHGYTF. The CDR3 DNA reads TGTGCCAGCAGTTACCACGACAGGAATCATGGCTACACCTTC.

This chain joins TRBV5-4 and TRBJ1-2, with no clear D. V was pared by 0 bases and J by 10 bases, with 10 bases between. The V gene's germline CDR1 is SGHNT and CDR2 YYREEE (reference sequence). The CDR3 sequence is 12 residues long. The CDR3, as DNA: TGTGCCAGCAGCTTGGCTCAAAGGGACTACACCTTC. Its protein product is CASSLAQRDYTF. Full variable domain (rest looked up from reference TRBV5-4 and TRBJ1-2): ETGVTQSPTHLIKTRGQQVTLRCSSQSGHNTVSWYQQALGQGPQFIFQYYREEENGRGNFPPRFSGLQFPNYSSELNVNALELDDSALYLCASSLAQRDYTFGSGTRLTVV.

The chain is built from TRBV7-9 and TRBJ2-1; tentative D call: TRBD1 (5 bases). Trimming took 7 bases from V and 9 from J, leaving 16 bases between them. The CDR3 length is 13 residues. CDR1 SEHNR and CDR2 FQNEAQ come from the germline V gene (reference sequence). The CDR3 loop reads CASTRTQGGEQFF. CDR3 sequence (DNA): TGTGCCAGCACCCGAACCCAGGGCGGTGAGCAGTTCTTC.

The chain carries TRBV13 and TRBJ2-7; D remains unclear. This CDR3 is 14 amino acids long. V was trimmed by 2 bases and J by 0 bases, leaving 8 bases between them. Germline V CDR1 and CDR2: PRHDT, FYEKMQ (reference sequence). CDR3 bases: TGTGCCAGCAGCTTACCGGACCACTCCTACGAGCAGTACTTC. As protein: CASSLPDHSYEQYF.

This chain links TRBV19 with TRBJ2-3; 10 bases match TRBD1. With 7 bases clipped from V and 4 bases from J, the junction kept 14 bases outside the gene matches. There are 17 residues in the CDR3. From germline, CDR1 is LNHDA and CDR2 SQIVND (reference sequence). CDR3 in amino acids: CASTESRGQGTSDTQYF. CDR3 bases: TGTGCCAGTACGGAGAGTCGGGGACAGGGGACTTCAGATACGCAGTATTTT. The full variable domain, rest sourced from reference TRBV19 and TRBJ2-3, is DGGITQSPKYLFRKEGQNVTLSCEQNLNHDAMYWYRQDPGQGLRLIYYSQIVNDFQKGDIAEGYSVSREKKESFPLTVTSAQKNPTAFYLCASTESRGQGTSDTQYFGPGTRLTVL.

This chain links TRBV7-9 with TRBJ2-7; no reliable D call. This CDR3 has 12 amino acids. CDR1 and CDR2 (germline): SEHNR, FQNEAQ (reference sequence). V was pared by 5 bases and J by 2 bases, with 7 bases between. The CDR3 region has the DNA TGTGCCAGCAGCACCCAACCCTACGAGCAGTACTTC. Its translation is CASSTQPYEQYF.

The genes are TRBV2 and TRBJ1-1; D ambiguous. Trimming shortened V by 2 bases and J by 10 bases, and 11 bases separated the two germline ends. Germline V CDR1 and CDR2: SNHLY, FYNNEI. The CDR3 has 12 amino acids. CDR3 DNA: TGTGCCAGCAGTGAAACGGGTGCGGGAGCTTTCTTT. It is translated as CASSETGAGAFF.

The J gene is TRBJ2-3, the V gene TRBV6-5; D not certain. CDR1 is MNHEY and CDR2 is SVGAGI in the germline V gene. This CDR3 is built from 13 residues. V was trimmed by 9 bases and J by 6 bases, leaving 16 bases between them. The CDR3 region is CASKLSPSDTQYF. In DNA, the CDR3 is TGTGCCAGTAAACTAAGTCCTTCTGATACGCAGTATTTT.

The chain uses TRBV30 and TRBJ1-1; D uncertain. The CDR3 spans 13 residues. Germline assignment: CDR1 GTSNPN and CDR2 SVGIG (reference sequence). V was pared by 5 bases and J by 0 bases, with 10 bases between. The CDR3 DNA sequence: TGTGCCTGGTTAACTATACTGAACACTGAAGCTTTCTTT. Translated, it gives CAWLTILNTEAFF.

The V gene is TRBV7-2, the J gene TRBJ2-3; D may match TRBD1 or TRBD2 (5 bases each). In germline, CDR1 is SGHTA, CDR2 FQGNSA. Trimming removed 4 bases at V and 4 bases at J, with 15 bases between. This CDR3 spans 15 amino acids. DNA of the CDR3: TGTGCCAGCAGCTCCCGGACTGTGGGGGCAGATACGCAGTATTTT. Translated: CASSSRTVGADTQYF.

This rearrangement joins TRBV14 to TRBJ1-4; D gene unclear. The CDR3 runs to 15 residues. Trimming stripped 7 bases from V and 4 bases from J, with 16 bases between. In germline, CDR1 is SGHDN, CDR2 FVKESK. The DNA for the CDR3 is TGTGCCAGCAAACCTCGAGGGAGGAATAATGAAAAACTGTTTTTT. Protein product: CASKPRGRNNEKLFF.

A remark on this clone: Other DNA sequences in this specimen translate into the identical CDR3. The chain carries TRBV4-3 and TRBJ1-3; D unclear. V gave up 0 bases and J gave up 4 bases, with 4 bases separating them. Per germline, CDR1 LGHNA and CDR2 YSLEER. This CDR3 comprises 13 residues. The CDR3 DNA is TGCGCCAGCAGCCAAGAGACGGGAAACACCATATATTTT. It specifies CASSQETGNTIYF.

V is TRBV5-1 and J is TRBJ2-3, with 10 nucleotides matching TRBD2. With 2 bases clipped from V and 4 bases from J, the junction kept 4 bases outside the gene matches. Germline values: CDR1 SGHRS, CDR2 YFSETQ. CDR3 length: 15 residues. The DNA of the CDR3 is TGCGCCAGCAGCTTACGAGCGGGGGGGGCAGATACGCAGTATTTT. It is translated as CASSLRAGGADTQYF.

The chain joins TRBV6-4 to TRBJ2-3; 9 bases map to TRBD1. This CDR3 has 16 amino acids. Germline V gene sequence: CDR1 MRHNA, CDR2 SNTAGT. Trimming took 7 bases from V and 2 from J; bases not matched to a gene: 10. This chain's CDR3 is CASTPGDRDVTDTQYF. The CDR3 DNA sequence: TGTGCCAGCACTCCGGGGGACAGGGATGTCACAGATACGCAGTATTTT.

The rearrangement uses TRBV28 and TRBJ1-2; 7 bases are a match to TRBD1. This CDR3 region has 13 residues. The germline V gene encodes CDR1 MDHEN and CDR2 SYDVKM. With V trimmed by 7 bases and J by 4 bases, 6 bases remained unmatched. DNA of the CDR3: TGTGCCAGCACCCTGGGACAGCTCTATGGCTACACCTTC. This codes for CASTLGQLYGYTF.

CDR3 amino acids: CAAVAGTVNTEAFF. The CDR3 nucleotides are TGTGCCGCAGTAGCCGGGACCGTGAACACTGAAGCTTTCTTT. V usage is TRBV6-1 and J usage is TRBJ1-1; D is possibly TRBD1 (5 bases). Looked up from germline, CDR1 is MNHNS and CDR2 is SASEGT. This CDR3 is 14 amino acids long. V lost 11 bases and J lost 0, with 16 bases in between.

This chain joins TRBV7-6 and TRBJ2-3; perhaps TRBD2 as D (5 bases). Germline V CDR1 and CDR2: SGHVS, FNYEAQ. The CDR3 runs 17 residues. The V gene lost 1 base and the J gene lost 4 bases, with 18 bases spanning the gap. This CDR3 is CASSLGVIAQGSDTQYF. The CDR3 nucleotides are TGTGCCAGCAGCTTAGGGGTAATAGCGCAAGGCTCAGATACGCAGTATTTT. The whole variable domain, filled in from reference TRBV7-6 and TRBJ2-3, reads GAGVSQSPRYKVTKRGQDVALRCDPISGHVSLYWYRQALGQGPEFLTYFNYEAQQDKSGLPNDRFSAERPEGSISTLTIQRTEQRDSAMYRCASSLGVIAQGSDTQYFGPGTRLTVL.